A single sample is the source of the 17 T cell receptor beta chains below, sequenced in a study of OX40 agonist ivuxolimab in advanced cancers. Repertoires were generated with immunoSEQ multiplex PCR, while TCRdb's copy carries only in-frame clones and drops some. The table has roughly 18,000 clones, 83% seen once; the top ten hold about an eighth. The sample was CD4+ or CD8+ T cells sorted from blood, taken in a trial of the OX40 agonist ivuxolimab. Source of these receptors: an adult with an advanced solid tumor such as melanoma, head and neck, liver or kidney cancer.

The V gene is TRBV5-1, the J gene TRBJ1-2; no firm D call. The CDR3 is 13 residues long. V gave up 6 bases and J gave up 1 base, with 10 bases separating them. From germline, CDR1 is SGHRS and CDR2 YFSETQ. The CDR3 here is CASTNGLNYGYTF. For the CDR3, the DNA is TGCGCCAGCACGAACGGACTTAACTATGGCTACACCTTC.

V gene TRBV29-1 combines with J gene TRBJ1-1; no definite D call. Germline V lookup: CDR1 SQVTM, CDR2 ANQGSEA. The germline V and J ends were trimmed by 7 bases and 1 base, with 10 bases remaining between them. The CDR3 is 12 amino acids. The DNA for the CDR3 is TGCAGCGCCGGAATGGCGAACACTGAAGCTTTCTTT. It is translated as CSAGMANTEAFF.

V is TRBV28 and J is TRBJ1-6; TRBD1 matches 8 bases. The V gene's germline CDR1 is MDHEN and CDR2 SYDVKM. The CDR3 consists of 16 residues. V shed 6 bases and J 9 bases; nucleotides not matched to a gene: 13. Here the CDR3 reads CASSTYQGARVSPLHF. CDR3 DNA: TGTGCCAGCAGCACCTACCAGGGGGCCAGAGTTTCACCCCTCCACTTT.

J is TRBJ1-1 and V is TRBV4-1; D is unclear. CDR1 and CDR2 from the germline V gene are MGHRA and YSYEKL. This CDR3 contains 13 residues. The ends were cut back, 0 bases at V and 5 bases at J, with 7 bases in the middle. The CDR3 here is CASSQDPWTEAFF. Written as DNA, the CDR3 is TGCGCCAGCAGCCAAGACCCGTGGACTGAAGCTTTCTTT.

This chain joins TRBV7-8 and TRBJ2-7; D remains ambiguous. The germline CDR1 and CDR2 sequences are SGHVS and FQNEAQ. This CDR3 has 14 residues. With 5 bases removed from V and 0 bases from J, the gap between germline ends came to 11 bases. The chain's CDR3 is CASSPVTSSYEQYF. The DNA of the CDR3 is TGTGCCAGCAGCCCAGTTACGAGCTCCTACGAGCAGTACTTC.

This chain connects TRBV14 to TRBJ1-2, with TRBD1 identical over 8 bases. This CDR3 is 15 amino acids long. The germline V gene encodes CDR1 SGHDN and CDR2 FVKESK. Losses at the gene ends were 3 bases for V and 4 bases for J; bases not matched to a gene: 7. The CDR3 bases are TGTGCCAGCAGCCACCCTCGACAGGGGAGCTATGGCTACACCTTC. This translates into CASSHPRQGSYGYTF.

This chain joins TRBV5-1 and TRBJ1-4; unclear D gene. This CDR3 has 16 residues. The germline V gene encodes CDR1 SGHRS and CDR2 YFSETQ. V lost 0 bases to trimming and J lost 6 bases, with 15 bases between them. The CDR3 spells CASSLDIGSRDEKLFF. CDR3 in DNA: TGCGCCAGCAGCTTGGACATAGGGTCTAGGGATGAAAAACTGTTTTTT.

The count of this clone is one. The gene calls are TRBV11-2 and TRBJ2-7; 7 bases map to TRBD1. CDR3 length equals 14 residues. V dropped 5 bases and J dropped 4; count of bases not matched to a gene: 8. CDR1 is SGHAT, CDR2 FQNNGV, per germline. CDR3 amino acids: CASSRTGQAYEQYF. CDR3 coding DNA: TGTGCCAGCAGCCGAACCGGACAGGCGTACGAGCAGTACTTC.

The rearrangement uses TRBV5-7 and TRBJ1-2; D unclear. TRBV5-7 is treated as an ORF (open reading frame) with a function not yet certain. The CDR3 covers 13 residues. The V and J ends lost 1 base and 4 bases respectively, with 8 bases between them. The CDR3 DNA reads as TGTGCCAGCAGCTTGAGGGATAGCTATGGCTACACCTTC. As protein: CASSLRDSYGYTF.

V and J are TRBV20-1 and TRBJ1-2; maybe TRBD1 (6 bases). Germline loops: CDR1 DFQATT, CDR2 SNEGSKA (reference sequence). The V end was cut by 4 bases, the J end by 8 bases, with 11 bases between. This CDR3 is 11 amino acids long. The CDR3 DNA reads TGCAGTGCTAAACAGGGCGGGGGCTACACCTTC. Amino acids: CSAKQGGGYTF.

The chain carries TRBV19 and TRBJ1-5, with 7 bases lining up with TRBD1. This CDR3 spans 14 amino acids. Trimming removed 4 bases from V and 4 bases from J; junction bases left unmatched: 4. CDR1 LNHDA and CDR2 SQIVND come from the germline V gene (reference sequence). The CDR3 DNA reads as TGTGCCAGTAGTAGCCCAGGGGGGAATCAGCCCCAGCATTTT. It yields the protein CASSSPGGNQPQHF. The full variable domain, completed using reference TRBV19 and TRBJ1-5, is DGGITQSPKYLFRKEGQNVTLSCEQNLNHDAMYWYRQDPGQGLRLIYYSQIVNDFQKGDIAEGYSVSREKKESFPLTVTSAQKNPTAFYLCASSSPGGNQPQHFGDGTRLSIL.

The table lists this clone with a few counts. The chain employs TRBV5-1 and TRBJ2-5; no firm D call. Trimming pared 2 bases from V and 4 bases from J, leaving 6 bases between. Germline CDR1 SGHRS, CDR2 YFSETQ. The CDR3 runs 12 residues. DNA for the CDR3: TGCGCCAGCAGCTTAGTTTCAGAGACCCAGTACTTC. The encoded protein is CASSLVSETQYF.

The chain links TRBV7-9 to TRBJ1-6; D gene ambiguous. Between the trimmed V and J ends, which lost 1 base and 5 bases, there was a span of 6 bases. The CDR3 covers 14 residues. Germline V gene sequence: CDR1 SEHNR, CDR2 FQNEAQ (reference sequence). The CDR3: CASSLGSNNSPLHF. Written as DNA, the CDR3 is TGTGCCAGCAGCTTAGGCTCTAATAATTCACCCCTCCACTTT.

The CDR3 spells CASSTTVSDTQYF. CDR3 nucleotides: TGTGCCAGCAGTACGACCGTCTCCGATACGCAGTATTTT. V usage is TRBV5-5 and J usage is TRBJ2-3; D is undetermined. Trimming removed 5 bases from V and 6 bases from J, with 13 bases in between. CDR1 is SGHKS and CDR2 is YYEKEE in the germline V gene (reference sequence). The length of the CDR3 is 13 residues. Drawing the rest from reference TRBV5-5 and TRBJ2-3, the complete variable domain is DAGVTQSPTHLIKTRGQQVTLRCSPISGHKSVSWYQQVLGQGPQFIFQYYEKEERGRGNFPDRFSARQFPNYSSELNVNALLLGDSALYLCASSTTVSDTQYFGPGTRLTVL.

This sequence joins TRBV7-8 and TRBJ2-1, with no clear D. The germline CDR1 and CDR2 sequences are SGHVS and FQNEAQ. The CDR3 covers 14 residues. Trimming shortened V by 2 bases and J by 7 bases, and 12 bases separated the two germline ends. CDR3 bases: TGTGCCAGCAGCTTAAACCCTGCGCAGAATGAGCAGTTCTTC. Its protein is CASSLNPAQNEQFF.

The CDR3 nucleotides read TGCGCCAGCAGTGCGTTGGGACAGGCCAATGAGCAGTTCTTC. Translation: CASSALGQANEQFF. V is TRBV10-1 and J is TRBJ2-1, with TRBD1 matching over 8 bases. V was clipped by 4 bases and J by 6 bases; unmatched bases: 5. The CDR3 loop spans 14 amino acids. CDR1 is WNHNN and CDR2 is SYGVQD in the germline V gene (reference sequence).

The J gene is TRBJ2-3, the V gene TRBV6-1; D perhaps matches TRBD1 (6 bases). V gave up 6 bases and J gave up 2 bases, with 15 bases separating them. Germline V gene data show CDR1 as MNHNS and CDR2 as SASEGT. The CDR3 is 15 amino acids. As DNA, the CDR3 is TGTGCCAGCAGCGGGACAACCGCTTTCACAGATACGCAGTATTTT. This encodes CASSGTTAFTDTQYF.